This section outlines one TCR beta chain sequence together with its context. Its antigen has not been determined. One base away there is no much larger clone; base qualities are not given. The entry originates in a study (dated by TCRdb to the mid-2010s). In the study overall: The study examined whether tumor-infiltrating Tregs in breast cancer are drawn from blood Tregs or arise in situ by conversion from other CD4+ T cell subsets.

Points the paper makes about the study in general: Tumor memory CD4+ T cell TCR gene usage clustered with blood and lymph node memory CD4+ cells and lymph node naive CD4+ cells. Validation in the larger cohort was restricted to a single TCR beta V-J rearrangement rather than whole repertoires. The greatest overlap of tumor-infiltrating Treg TCR alpha and beta sequences was observed with tumor naive CD4+ T cells, followed by blood naive CD4+ T cells.

The memory CD4+ T cell population was isolated based on a CD4+CD45RO+CD25- phenotype. Tregs, naive and memory CD4+ T cells from tumor, blood and ipsilateral draining lymph nodes of a few breast cancer patients underwent full-length TCR alpha and beta sequencing. Tumor tissue and lymph nodes obtained by ipsilateral axillary dissection were perfused with PBS, cut into small pieces and digested using collagenase I and hyaluronidase. FACS confirmed that the sorted cell populations were more than 90% pure. Full-length TCR variable regions were amplified by 5' RACE PCR with constant-region reverse primers, followed by semi-nested PCR with Nested Universal Primer A. The ReliaPrep RNA Cell Miniprep System was used to extract total RNA, which was then reverse transcribed into 5'RACE-ready cDNA with the SMARTer RACE 5'/3' Kit. Multiplex adaptors were used to barcode full-length TCR alpha and beta libraries, and the barcoded libraries were sequenced on an Illumina MiSeq. On the authors' methods: For each of nine subset-tissue groups, sequencing data from the five patients were pooled, and the groups were then compared using unsupervised clustering of TCR gene usage. The Morisita-Horn index was used to calculate repertoire similarity, with shared sequences weighted by how much each contributed to each repertoire. TCRdb passed the public sequencing reads through fastp at Q25 and MiXCR, retaining productive beta sequences. Every CDR3 protein is listed once, alongside the most common genes and DNA of its rows. These V and J calls are TCRdb output, not the study's own analysis. The sample table lists around 57,000 distinct CDR3 sequences, about 28% of them with a count of one. Less than 3.5% of the sample is held by the ten biggest clonotypes.

CDR1 and CDR2 are read off the germline V gene (reference sequence) as SEHNR and FQNEAQ. The CDR3 measures 12 amino acids from cysteine to phenylalanine. Only CDR3 DNA is held: 36 bases, read in frame from base 1. V lost 5 bases and J lost 7 bases; the stretch between them is 11 bases long. Input material: tumor-infiltrating memory CD4+ T cells sorted from the breast tumor. The meaning of the sample's cell subset or site label: memory CD4+ T cells, CD4+CD45RO+CD25-. This TCR was recovered from a female donor with breast cancer. Rearrangement joined TRBV7-9 to TRBJ2-5, with the D segment identity uncertain. The CDR3 here reads CASSDSLPTQYF. The bases are TGTGCCAGCAGCGACTCCCTTCCGACCCAGTACTTC.